This TCR beta chain was documented in a study of identical twins. Study-wide results and caveats: Among monozygotic twins, out-of-frame TCR alpha sharing exceeded what models predicted. In cord blood, abundant beta clonotypes had fewer insertions; memory showed no trend.

Template switching added a universal primer binding site, and final cDNA carried unique molecular identifiers. TCRdb analysed the 5' RACE reads with MiXCR anew, one entry per CDR3 protein. Among fewer than 350,000 distinct CDR3 sequences listed, about 8.3% were seen once. Between the trimmed V and J ends, which lost 2 bases and 0 bases, there was a span of 8 bases. Germline assignment: CDR1 MNHEY and CDR2 SVGAGI. The CDR3 runs to 16 residues. Many counts were recorded for this clonotype. Its specificity is unknown. This same sample was also taken into another study, of yellow fever vaccine responses in identical twins.

This receptor was taken from a woman younger than 30 in good health. The sequenced sample was memory (CD45RO+) T cells sorted from blood. The gene calls are TRBV6-5 and TRBJ1-6, with D hard to call. CDR3 in amino acids: CASSYTQSSYNSPLHF. CDR3 coding DNA: TGTGCCAGCAGTTACACCCAGAGCTCCTATAATTCACCCCTCCACTTT.